The next 22 T cell receptor beta chains were all read from a single sample in a study of OX40 agonist ivuxolimab in advanced cancers. The assay was immunoSEQ multiplex PCR, and TCRdb's table has in-frame clones only and misses some. The repertoire holds fewer than 65,000 clones, 75% to 90% seen once, with under 2.5% in the top ten. The sequencing here drew on CD4+ or CD8+ T cells sorted from blood, taken in a trial of the OX40 agonist ivuxolimab. The receptors shown here come from an adult with an advanced solid tumor such as melanoma, head and neck, liver or kidney cancer.

J is TRBJ1-5 and V is TRBV18; 9 bases align to TRBD1. Losses at the gene ends were 4 bases for V and 7 bases for J; bases not matched to a gene: 2. Germline V gene lookup returns CDR1 KGHSH and CDR2 LQKENI. This CDR3 region has 13 residues. CDR3 loop: CASSQDRGQPQHF. The CDR3 nucleotides are TGTGCCAGCTCACAGGACAGGGGACAGCCCCAGCATTTT.

This sequence joins TRBV28 and TRBJ2-7, with 10 nucleotides matching TRBD2. The germline CDR1 and CDR2 sequences are MDHEN and SYDVKM. The V and J ends lost 3 bases and 3 bases, in that order; junction bases with no gene match: 11. This CDR3 is 17 amino acids long. The CDR3 loop reads CASSFRLAGVLGYEQYF. The DNA for the CDR3 is TGTGCCAGCAGTTTTCGGCTAGCGGGAGTACTGGGCTACGAGCAGTACTTC.

The J gene is TRBJ1-2, the V gene TRBV4-1; D is perhaps TRBD1 (6 bases). Trimming took off 3 bases at V and 5 bases at J, with 19 bases between the two ends. The CDR3 is 16 residues long. Germline CDR1 and CDR2: MGHRA and YSYEKL. CDR3 protein: CASSHPPGGAQYGYTF. CDR3 in DNA: TGCGCCAGCAGCCACCCCCCGGGGGGGGCCCAGTATGGCTACACCTTC.

CDR3 protein: CASRKGQVTDTQYF. CDR3 bases: TGTGCCAGCAGGAAAGGACAGGTCACAGATACGCAGTATTTT. The rearrangement uses TRBV6-6 and TRBJ2-3; 7 positions match TRBD1. V shed 6 bases, J shed 2 bases, and the junction held 5 bases outside the gene matches. Germline CDR1 and CDR2: MNHNY and SVGAGI (reference sequence). CDR3 length: 14 amino acids.

This rearrangement joins TRBV9 to TRBJ2-5, with 13 nucleotides matching TRBD2. The CDR3 is made up of 22 amino acids. Germline V gene lookup returns CDR1 SGDLS and CDR2 YYNGEE. V gave up 4 bases and J gave up 2 bases; unmatched junction bases: 23. CDR3 sequence (DNA): TGTGCCAGCAGCCGGACCCCGGGACTAGCGGGGAAGCGGGATTCGGGACAAGAGACCCAGTACTTC. Translated: CASSRTPGLAGKRDSGQETQYF.

The V and J genes are TRBV28 and TRBJ1-1; D is uncertain. The CDR3 runs 12 residues. The germline CDR1 and CDR2 sequences are MDHEN and SYDVKM. The V gene lost 4 bases and the J gene lost 2 bases, with 5 bases spanning the gap. The CDR3 protein is CASSYSNTEAFF. DNA for the CDR3: TGTGCCAGCAGTTATTCCAACACTGAAGCTTTCTTT.

The J gene is TRBJ2-1, the V gene TRBV27; D is possibly TRBD2 (6 bases). The germline CDR1 and CDR2 sequences are MNHEY and SMNVEV (reference sequence). The CDR3 runs to 17 residues. Trimming took off 6 bases at V and 5 bases at J, with 23 bases between the two ends. DNA for the CDR3: TGTGCCAGCAGCCCCGGTGGGGGGAACGTGAAAAACAATGAGCAGTTCTTC. Protein product: CASSPGGGNVKNNEQFF.

The chain uses TRBV5-4 and TRBJ2-3; 15 nucleotides align to TRBD2. CDR3 length: 17 residues. The junction had 4 bases not matched to a gene; V was cut back by 5 bases and J by 0 bases. The germline V gene encodes CDR1 SGHNT and CDR2 YYREEE (reference sequence). The CDR3 DNA reads TGTGCCAGCAGAGCCGGGACTAGCGGGGGGAGCACAGATACGCAGTATTTT. Encoded protein: CASRAGTSGGSTDTQYF.

V gene TRBV18 combines with J gene TRBJ2-1; 7 nucleotides match TRBD2. After removal of 2 bases from V and 5 bases from J, the junction contained 6 bases not matched to a gene. The CDR3 runs to 15 residues. The germline gives CDR1 KGHSH, CDR2 LQKENI. DNA for the CDR3: TGTGCCAGCTCACCAGGGAAGGGGACTAACAATGAGCAGTTCTTC. It specifies CASSPGKGTNNEQFF.

The CDR3, as DNA: TGTGCCATCAGTGAGTTCCCTGGGGGACGAAATCAGCCCCAGCATTTT. Amino acids: CAISEFPGGRNQPQHF. The genes are TRBV10-3 and TRBJ1-5; possibly TRBD1 for D (5 bases). V was pared by 1 base and J by 4 bases, with 14 bases between. The germline CDR1 and CDR2 sequences are ENHRY and SYGVKD. This CDR3 has 16 residues.

The gene calls are TRBV6-6 and TRBJ1-2; D gene unclear. The germline V gene has CDR1 MNHNY and CDR2 SVGAGI (reference sequence). The CDR3 is made up of 12 amino acids. V lost 2 bases, J lost 5 bases, and 6 bases lay in between. The CDR3 region has the DNA TGTGCCAGCAGTTACCCCGAATATGGCTACACCTTC. Encoded protein: CASSYPEYGYTF.

This chain uses TRBV5-4 with TRBJ2-5; 9 nucleotides align to TRBD1. J was trimmed by 1 base and V by 4 bases; bases with no gene match: 5. The germline V gene has CDR1 SGHNT and CDR2 YYREEE (reference sequence). The CDR3 is 15 amino acids. The CDR3 sequence is CASSGAQGAQETQYF. For the CDR3, the DNA is TGTGCCAGCAGCGGCGCACAGGGGGCCCAAGAGACCCAGTACTTC.

This chain links TRBV11-1 with TRBJ2-5; no firm D call. This CDR3 is 14 amino acids long. Trimming removed 5 bases from V and 2 bases from J, with 12 bases in between. Germline V gene sequence: CDR1 SGHAT, CDR2 FQDESV (reference sequence). CDR3: CASSPVGPQETQYF. The CDR3 coding sequence is TGTGCCAGCAGCCCCGTCGGGCCTCAAGAGACCCAGTACTTC.

The CDR3 loop is CASSRTLSSGNTIYF. CDR3 nucleotides: TGTGCCAGTTCCCGGACGCTGAGCTCTGGAAACACCATATATTTT. This rearrangement joins TRBV19 to TRBJ1-3, with unresolved D. Per germline, CDR1 LNHDA and CDR2 SQIVND (reference sequence). The CDR3 runs 15 residues. With 8 bases removed from V and 0 bases from J, the gap between germline ends came to 14 bases.

CDR3 DNA: TGTGCCAGCTCACCACCGAGCTCACGGGGTAATTCACCCCTCCACTTT. It translates to CASSPPSSRGNSPLHF. V is TRBV18 and J is TRBJ1-6, with D unresolved. Germline-derived CDR1 and CDR2 are KGHSH and LQKENI. Trimming took 0 bases from V and 6 from J, leaving 12 bases between them. This CDR3 is built from 16 residues.

V and J are TRBV4-3 and TRBJ1-3; D is unclear. Looked up from germline, CDR1 is LGHNA and CDR2 is YSLEER. The V gene lost 0 bases and the J gene lost 0 bases, with 6 bases spanning the gap. CDR3 length equals 15 residues. The CDR3 here is CASSQEVVSGNTIYF. The CDR3 coding sequence is TGCGCCAGCAGCCAAGAGGTCGTCTCTGGAAACACCATATATTTT.

This clone was counted a few times. The chain combines TRBV5-1 with TRBJ2-7, with 9 bases lining up with TRBD1. The germline gives CDR1 SGHRS, CDR2 YFSETQ. The CDR3 sequence is 16 residues long. V shed 0 bases and J 2 bases; nucleotides not matched to a gene: 6. DNA of the CDR3: TGCGCCAGCAGCTTGGACAGGGGGCCCACAACCTACGAGCAGTACTTC. The encoded protein is CASSLDRGPTTYEQYF.

V usage is TRBV28 and J usage is TRBJ1-4; D not certain. Trimming shortened V by 10 bases and J by 0 bases, and 12 bases separated the two germline ends. The germline V gene encodes CDR1 MDHEN and CDR2 SYDVKM. The CDR3 sequence is 14 residues long. CDR3 protein: CATAPFATNEKLFF. The DNA of the CDR3 is TGTGCCACTGCGCCCTTTGCAACTAATGAAAAACTGTTTTTT.

The chain is built from TRBV28 and TRBJ2-2; D is possibly TRBD1 (6 bases). This CDR3 region has 13 residues. Trimming pared 8 bases from V and 5 bases from J, leaving 12 bases between. The germline CDR1 and CDR2 sequences are MDHEN and SYDVKM. CDR3 DNA: TGTGCCAGCCTCAGGGGCAATACCGGGGAGCTGTTTTTT. It translates to CASLRGNTGELFF.

CDR3 coding DNA: TGTGCCAGCATTAGTCGGTCGATAGGGACCTATGGCTACACCTTC. It specifies CASISRSIGTYGYTF. The chain employs TRBV2 and TRBJ1-2, with D possibly being TRBD1 (5 bases). Germline loops: CDR1 SNHLY, CDR2 FYNNEI. V lost 7 bases to trimming and J lost 4 bases, with 19 bases between them. CDR3 size: 15 residues.

The chain joins TRBV27 to TRBJ1-1; D is perhaps TRBD1 (6 bases). V gave up 5 bases and J gave up 5 bases, with 15 bases separating them. CDR1 MNHEY and CDR2 SMNVEV come from the germline V gene (reference sequence). The CDR3 sequence is 14 residues long. The CDR3 region is CASSNPYRVTEAFF. For the CDR3, the DNA is TGTGCCAGCAGTAATCCCTACAGGGTAACTGAAGCTTTCTTT.

This clone was detected once. The rearrangement links TRBV5-1 to TRBJ2-3; unclear D gene. This CDR3 spans 15 amino acids. Germline V gives CDR1 SGHRS, CDR2 YFSETQ. V lost 0 bases and J lost 2, with 10 bases in between. The CDR3 region is CASSLGSSITDTQYF. The CDR3, as DNA: TGCGCCAGCAGCTTGGGATCCTCGATCACAGATACGCAGTATTTT.